The 5 T cell receptor beta chains presented below share a single source sample, sequenced in a study of shared clonotypes between healthy human individuals. Only in-frame clones appear in the TCRdb table, and some are missing; sequencing was by immunoSEQ multiplex PCR. The sample lists some 95,000 clones; over 60% were seen once. The sequenced material came from memory CD8+ T cells sorted from blood. Subset denoted: CD45RO+ cells pooled with CCR7-negative TemRA cells. The receptors were sampled from a man under 40 in good health.

Comment on this clone: This may be a read error: a much more frequent sequence differs by one nucleotide. The chain is built from TRBV28 and TRBJ2-7; perhaps TRBD2 as D (7 bases). CDR3 size: 14 residues. Deletions cut 8 bases from V and 2 bases from J, with 16 bases between. CDR1 is MDHEN and CDR2 is SYDVKM in the germline V gene. The CDR3 DNA is TGTGCCAGCGCCGGGGGGCAGACCCCCTACGAGCAGTACTTC. Its translation is CASAGGQTPYEQYF. Supplemented by reference TRBV28 and TRBJ2-7, the full variable domain reads DVKVTQSSRYLVKRTGEKVFLECVQDMDHENMFWYRQDPGLGLRLIYFSYDVKMKEKGDIPEGYSVSREKKERFSLILESASTNQTSMYLCASAGGQTPYEQYFGPGTRLTVT.

This clone occurred many times. The genes are TRBV11-2 and TRBJ1-2, with a tentative D call TRBD1 (6 bases). The CDR3 has 14 residues. Germline loops: CDR1 SGHAT, CDR2 FQNNGV. The V gene lost 1 base and the J gene lost 5 bases, with 11 bases spanning the gap. The CDR3 DNA reads TGTGCCAGCAGCTTAGTAGGGGGGGCGTATGGCTACACCTTC. This sequence encodes CASSLVGGAYGYTF.

In its sample, this clone was seen a few times. The CDR3 DNA follows: TGTGCCTGGAGTGCCACCATCCTATCTATCCCCTACGAGCAGTACTTC. This sequence encodes CAWSATILSIPYEQYF. The chain links TRBV30 to TRBJ2-7; no definite D call. Per germline, CDR1 GTSNPN and CDR2 SVGIG (reference sequence). CDR3 length equals 16 residues. Trimming stripped 1 base from V and 2 bases from J, with 18 bases between.

The chain couples TRBV18 to TRBJ1-1, with D possibly matching TRBD1 (6 bases). The CDR3 has 14 amino acids. V shed 4 bases and J shed 4 bases, with 13 bases lying between them. Germline V gives CDR1 KGHSH, CDR2 LQKENI. The CDR3 coding sequence is TGTGCCAGCTCACTAGAGGGGGAGGGCACTGAAGCTTTCTTT. Its protein product is CASSLEGEGTEAFF.

V is TRBV19 and J is TRBJ2-6, with unresolved D. CDR1 is LNHDA and CDR2 is SQIVND in the germline V gene (reference sequence). The germline V and J ends were trimmed by 2 bases and 1 base, with 12 bases remaining between them. The CDR3 is 17 amino acids. The CDR3, as DNA: TGTGCCAGTAGTATAATGTCTGTCGCGTCTGGGGCCAACGTCCTGACTTTC. Amino acids: CASSIMSVASGANVLTF. Full variable domain (missing parts from reference TRBV19 and TRBJ2-6): DGGITQSPKYLFRKEGQNVTLSCEQNLNHDAMYWYRQDPGQGLRLIYYSQIVNDFQKGDIAEGYSVSREKKESFPLTVTSAQKNPTAFYLCASSIMSVASGANVLTFGAGSRLTVL.